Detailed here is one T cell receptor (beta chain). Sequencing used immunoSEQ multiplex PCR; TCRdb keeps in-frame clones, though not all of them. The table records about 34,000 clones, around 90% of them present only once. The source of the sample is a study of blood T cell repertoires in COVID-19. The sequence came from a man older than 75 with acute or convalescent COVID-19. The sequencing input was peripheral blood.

CDR3 loop: CASSYSSGHGTQYF. The DNA of the CDR3 is TGTGCCAGCAGTTACTCGAGCGGCCATGGGACCCAGTACTTC. The chain links TRBV6-2 or TRBV6-3 to TRBJ2-5; tentatively, D is TRBD2 (5 bases). Germline lookup yields CDR1 MNHEY and CDR2 SVGEGT. V was shortened by 0 bases and J by 7 bases, with 12 bases between the two germline ends. CDR3 length: 14 amino acids.